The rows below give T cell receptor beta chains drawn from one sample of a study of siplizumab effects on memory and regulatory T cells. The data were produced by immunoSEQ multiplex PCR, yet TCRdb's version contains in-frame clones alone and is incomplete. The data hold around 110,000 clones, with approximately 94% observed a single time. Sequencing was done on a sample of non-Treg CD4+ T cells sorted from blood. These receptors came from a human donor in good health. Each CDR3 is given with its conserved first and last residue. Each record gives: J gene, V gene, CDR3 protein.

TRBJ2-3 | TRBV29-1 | CSVCQDPSTDTQYF
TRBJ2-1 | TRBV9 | CASSVLGQGTSNEQFF
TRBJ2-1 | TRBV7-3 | CASSMGLAGDEQFF
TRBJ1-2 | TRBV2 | CASRDRVSLGGYTF
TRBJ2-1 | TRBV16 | CASSQGLAGEFEQFF
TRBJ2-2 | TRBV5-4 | CASSGTVNTGELFF
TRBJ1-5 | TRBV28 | CASSFIPGTGPNQPQHF
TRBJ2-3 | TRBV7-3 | CASSLGGKRVTDTQYF
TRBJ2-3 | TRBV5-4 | CASSWDYSSTDTQYF
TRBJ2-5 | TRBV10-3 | CAISEPLGRQGQETQYF
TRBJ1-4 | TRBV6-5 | CASSYSDRRNEKLFF
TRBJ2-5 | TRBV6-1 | CASSQETQYF
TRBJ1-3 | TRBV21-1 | CASNFRTPGNTIYF
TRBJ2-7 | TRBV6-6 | CASAFSLEQYF
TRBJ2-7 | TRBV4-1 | CASSQALLGVLYEQYF
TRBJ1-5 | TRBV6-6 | CASSFVEQPQHF
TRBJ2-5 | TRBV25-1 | CASSDLTGVETQYF
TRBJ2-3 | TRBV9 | CASSTGLAGVVDTQYF
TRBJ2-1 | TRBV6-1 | CASSLLAGGRNEQFF
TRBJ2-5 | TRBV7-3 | CASSPGASGRETQYF
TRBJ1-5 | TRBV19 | CASSPDSHSNQPQHF
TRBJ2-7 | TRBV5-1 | CASSLEGQNLREQYF
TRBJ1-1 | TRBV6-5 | CASSRGQGAAEAFF
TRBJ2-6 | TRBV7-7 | CASSPSSGANVLTF
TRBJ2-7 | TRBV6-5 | CASSRGQTFPYEQYF
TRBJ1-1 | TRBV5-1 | CASSLGTGGAFF
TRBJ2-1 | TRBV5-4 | CASSFTSGSLEQFF
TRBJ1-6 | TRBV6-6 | CASNSRQGYSPLHF
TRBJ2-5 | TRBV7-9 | CASSFWSGGQETQYF
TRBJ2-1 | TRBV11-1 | CASSPRQGYEQFF
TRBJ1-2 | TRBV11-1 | CASSRDSYGYTF
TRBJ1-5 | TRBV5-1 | CASSLGGGQPQHF
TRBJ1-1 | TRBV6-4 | CASSEIGGTEAFF
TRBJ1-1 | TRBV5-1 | CASSSYMGGMLAEAFF
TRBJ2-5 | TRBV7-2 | CASSFAGAQETQYF
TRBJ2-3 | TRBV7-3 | CASSLNGRGTDTQYF
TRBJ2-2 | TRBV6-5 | CASSPPWGTGELFF
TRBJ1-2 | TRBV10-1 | CASSDGSSDYGYTF
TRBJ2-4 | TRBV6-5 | CASSYQRRGENIQYF
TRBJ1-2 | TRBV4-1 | CASSQEGGRIRGYTF
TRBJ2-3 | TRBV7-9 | CASSWAASTDTQYF
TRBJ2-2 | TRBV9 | CASSARDHLNTGELFF
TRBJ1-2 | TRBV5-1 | CASSSGQLFNYGYTF
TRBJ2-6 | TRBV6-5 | CASSLAGANVLTF
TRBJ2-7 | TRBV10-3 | CAISEPSLDEQYF
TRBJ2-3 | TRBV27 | CASSAEGRDTQYF
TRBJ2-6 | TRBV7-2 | CASSKRPQGASGANVLTF